This T cell receptor beta chain was documented in a study of cytomegalovirus exposure and HLA in healthy donors. After removal of 4 bases from V and 2 bases from J, the junction contained 7 bases not matched to a gene. This CDR3 has 17 amino acids. Germline CDR1 and CDR2: PRHDT and FYEKMQ (reference sequence). Profiled with immunoSEQ multiplex PCR; TCRdb holds only in-frame clones, not every one. This table has some 99,000 clones, about nine tenths appearing once. The TCR was taken from a woman aged 18-29 years in good health and CMV-seronegative. The rearrangement joins TRBV13 to TRBJ2-7; 14 nucleotides line up with TRBD2. Sequenced: PBMCs. CDR3 sequence: CASSSGTSGREAYEQYF. As DNA, the CDR3 is TGTGCCAGCAGCTCCGGGACTAGCGGGAGAGAGGCCTACGAGCAGTACTTC.